The sequence of this TCR beta chain was determined in a study of blood T cell repertoires in COVID-19. At the level of the study: T cells, B-cell-depleted T cells, or PBMCs supplied cDNA or gDNA.

Germline loops: CDR1 SNHLY, CDR2 FYNNEI. The CDR3 has 11 residues. Original analysis: Estimated nucleated cell counts came from reference gene primer amplification. TCRdb's table, derived via immunoSEQ multiplex PCR, lists solely in-frame clones and lacks some. That table supplies the V and J calls and clone size; D and trimming were determined from the DNA. This table holds around 440,000 clones, 70% to 90% found once. The sequencing sample was made of peripheral blood. This sequence was found in a woman aged 50 to 60 with COVID-19, enrolled during active disease. This chain links TRBV2 with TRBJ2-1; 7 bases line up with TRBD1. The CDR3 DNA reads TGTGGTGACAGGGTTGGGAATGAGCAGTTCTTC. It is translated as CGDRVGNEQFF.